Sequencing of this TCR beta chain was carried out in a study of T cells in Graves' hyperthyroidism and ophthalmopathy (dated by TCRdb to the late 2010s). For the study in its entirety: Peripheral blood samples were taken at the time of initial diagnosis, prior to any treatment. TCR V-J signatures able to tell the groups apart were searched for in a discovery cohort of 95 to 100 patients, of whom more than 40 had Graves' ophthalmopathy and 57 had stable Graves' hyperthyroidism. Prospective prediction of ophthalmopathy was tested in an independent validation cohort consisting of 18 to 20 hyperthyroidism patients and some 17 patients who later progressed to ophthalmopathy. The approximately 100 discovery patients were divided at random into training and test sets in a 7:3 ratio. In addition, the study compared T-cell repertoires in thyroid tissue and in blood from roughly six Graves' hyperthyroidism patients. After blood sampling, hyperthyroidism patients were treated with methimazole at a starting dose of 30 mg daily, and ophthalmopathy patients were treated with high-dose intravenous methylprednisolone. The paper describes TCR Vbeta CDR3 sequencing of 135 peripheral blood samples, made up of some 42 ophthalmopathy patients, roughly 75 hyperthyroidism patients and 17 progressor patients. What the work shows at the level of the full study, not this receptor alone: Most expanded thyroid clonotypes (frequency above 0.001) were also found in blood, which suggests that blood repertoires may mirror thyroid immune responses. In cross-validation, a model built on a 13 V-J signature told ophthalmopathy apart from stable hyperthyroidism with under 90% sensitivity and about 81% specificity, and in testing the same model reached 80%/75%. During validation, the model predicted progression to ophthalmopathy a median of around 7 months ahead of onset, with around 65% sensitivity and 72.22% specificity. Sample size was not statistically predetermined, and blinding of investigators to group allocation was not performed.

V is cut back by 3 bases and J by 8 bases, with 8 bases in the junction unmatched. Including cysteine and phenylalanine, the CDR3 has 14 amino acids. The read is trimmed to its CDR3 DNA, 42 bases read in frame from base 1. Taken from the germline V gene, the CDR1 and CDR2 loops are MNHNS and SASEGT. The TCR beta CDR3 regions were amplified from RNA transcripts. The TCR CDR3 was subjected to a first round of RT-PCR using the HTBI primer set and the Qiagen OneStep RT-PCR kit. The libraries were constructed in a second round of multiplex PCR and then size-selected and purified. Paired-end sequencing of the libraries was performed with 100 bp reads on an Illumina HiSeq2000. The authors' pipeline ran thus. Raw data were processed with SOAPnuke, discarding reads with adapters, uncalled bases, mean Phred below 15, or no exact constant-primer or identifier match. COPE v1.2.5 was used to merge the high-quality paired reads, and each unique nucleotide sequence was defined as a clonotype. Clonotypes were aligned to IMGT TRBV, TRBD and TRBJ reference segments using MiTCR v1.1. The analysis included only V-J combinations with a frequency above 0.0001, which together covered about 99% of the repertoires. A TCS score was defined as the ratio of F50 (clonal expansion) to E x V (chaos), with BLOSUM62-based TCRdist applied between CDR3 peptides within each V-J. Welch's t-statistics and random forest reduced around 510 V-J features to 13, which were used in a naive Bayes classifier (R e1071). TCRdb trimmed the raw reads at Q25, called clones with MiXCR and kept productive beta chains. Every entry covers one CDR3 protein and lists the most common genes and DNA from its rows. TCRdb's processing, not the authors', yielded these V and J calls. Recorded for this sample are under 650,000 distinct CDR3 sequences; around 15% of them occurred a single time. The leading ten clones occupy approximately 3.8% of the sample.

Turning to this clonotype: Which antigen it targets is not known. The input lacks base qualities; no much larger clone sits a single base away.

Stable Graves' hyperthyroidism was defined as no progression to ophthalmopathy during 18 months of follow-up. Hyperthyroidism patients were aged 18 to 65 years and newly diagnosed, with disease duration of less than 2 months. The study excluded patients with uncontrolled infections, other autoimmune diseases, pregnancy or lactation. Clinical symptoms, serum thyroxine and TRAb, thyroid ultrasound, and orbital computed tomography formed the basis for the diagnoses. PBMCs were isolated from roughly 10 ml of fresh peripheral blood by Ficoll-Paque density gradient centrifugation. Total RNA was extracted with Trizol reagent, and quality was checked on an Agilent 2100 Bioanalyzer.

The sequence joins TRBV6-1 to TRBJ1-2, and 8 junctional nucleotides match TRBD1. The origin of this receptor is a woman aged 25 to 39 with Graves' hyperthyroidism. The sequencing sample was made of blood. For the CDR3, the sequence is CASSDRQGAGGYTF. At the DNA level, the sequence is TGTGCCAGCAGTGACCGGCAGGGGGCGGGAGGCTACACCTTC.